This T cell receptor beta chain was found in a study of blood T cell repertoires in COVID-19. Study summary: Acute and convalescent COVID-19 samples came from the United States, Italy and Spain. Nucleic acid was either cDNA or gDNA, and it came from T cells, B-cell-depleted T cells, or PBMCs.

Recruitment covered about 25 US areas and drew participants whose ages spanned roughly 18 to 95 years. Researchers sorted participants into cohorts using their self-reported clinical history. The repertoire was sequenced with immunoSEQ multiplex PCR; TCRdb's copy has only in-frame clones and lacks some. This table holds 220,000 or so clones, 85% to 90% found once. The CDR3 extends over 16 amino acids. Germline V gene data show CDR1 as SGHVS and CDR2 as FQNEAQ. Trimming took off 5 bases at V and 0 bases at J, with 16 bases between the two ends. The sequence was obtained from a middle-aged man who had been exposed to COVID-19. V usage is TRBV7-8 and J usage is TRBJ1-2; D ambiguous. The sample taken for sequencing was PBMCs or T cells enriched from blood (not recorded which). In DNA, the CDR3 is TGTGCCAGCAGCCCAGTGTTAGCTCTTTCTAACTATGGCTACACCTTC. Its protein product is CASSPVLALSNYGYTF.